This T cell receptor (beta chain) was sequenced for a study of cytomegalovirus exposure and HLA in healthy donors (dated by TCRdb to 2015 to 2018). For the study in its entirety: An earlier analysis of approximately 640 of the donors reported 250 to 300 Gb of sequence data and 100 million to 140 million unique TCR beta sequences from some 180 million T cells. Because of strong linkage in the cohort, roughly five DR-DQ haplotypes were treated as single units for association and clustering. Among the roughly 400 genotyped donors, around 81% belonged to the genetic ancestry cluster associated with self-reported Caucasian donors. All discovery cohort repertoires had been generated using a single sequencing platform. To predict cytomegalovirus infection status, the study brought together high-throughput TCR immunosequencing, statistical association of individual TCRs with disease status, and machine learning. Donor age, sex, ethnicity and CMV serostatus were compiled alongside the repertoire data. A later analysis re-examined previously published TCR beta repertoires from hundreds of donors and added high-resolution HLA genotyping to investigate patterns of TCR occurrence. The study aimed to test whether signatures of past pathogen exposure could be identified by cataloging public T cell receptors. An early release that covered roughly 600 HLA-typed donors contained about 290 gigabases of sequencing data and 65 million to 100 million unique TCR sequences. The number of donors typed differed by locus, with about 629-640 for A, B, C, DRB1 and DQB1, roughly 550 for DQA1, approximately 580 for DPA1, and some 470 for DPB1. Among 398 genotyped donors of the cohort, an average of approximately 230,000 unique TCR beta nucleotide sequences were sequenced per donor, roughly 20% of them non-productive. The study profiled the T cell repertoires of hundreds of subjects by immunosequencing and related them to cytomegalovirus serostatus. The later analysis used no new phenotypic data to find candidate immune exposures, relying instead on TCR beta sequences and their occurrence across donors. An earlier analysis of roughly 580 of the donors used high-throughput TCR beta sequencing to judge whether each TCR beta V gene segment behaved as functional or pseudogenic. Genome-wide SNP genotypes for about 60% of the roughly 700 donors were used in a later genetic analysis, which treated that subset as a discovery cohort. Class I and class II HLA loci were covered by the typing at four-digit resolution. In addition to the first cohort of 500 to 850 subjects, a separate validation cohort of 130 or so different subjects was used. The research as a whole found: In a later analysis, several top co-occurrence clusters were reported to appear linked to parvovirus B19, influenza, CMV and Epstein-Barr virus. Roughly uniform sequencing depth across donors was assumed in presence/absence analyses, although this assumption may not hold. Correlated functional status among segregating V segments might reflect linkage disequilibrium, but an unknown experimental factor could not be ruled out. Because counts were too low, seventeen rarely observed V segments, including chromosome 9 orphons, were excluded from the earlier analysis of under 650 of the donors. Because the 87-base-pair reads could not distinguish some IMGT-functional V segments, including TRBV6-2 and TRBV6-3, those segments were excluded. In a later genetic analysis, a missense DCLRE1C variant was associated with V-gene and J-gene trimming of TCR beta chains, and the association was replicated in an independent cohort. A later genetic analysis reported fewer N-insertions in productive TCRs among donors in an Asian-associated ancestry cluster than the roughly 650-donor mean. Assigning TCR associations to individual alleles was difficult when HLA alleles, especially DR and DQ, strongly co-occurred. A later analysis found that HLA-associated TCR beta chains were more clonally expanded and had lower generation probabilities than equally common non-associated chains. Cytomegalovirus status was reported to be diagnosed by the classifier with high specificity and sensitivity in both the original and validation cohorts. CMV serostatus was the only immune exposure information available for the cohort. While some public TCRs were present in many individuals, most TCR sequences turned up only very rarely across donors. According to the authors, the approach could potentially be generalized to other disease states and immunological phenotypes. Three of the identified cytomegalovirus-associated TCR beta chains were confirmed in vitro to be specific for cytomegalovirus antigens. The study gave a list of under 200 TCR beta chains associated with cytomegalovirus. A cluster of highly shared sequence variants was judged likely to represent a technical artifact of the sequencing pipeline. Because some donors lacked HLA typing at each locus, the association tests relied only on the typed subset. At a false discovery rate of 0.05, a later analysis linked fewer than 20,000 TCR beta sequences to specific HLA alleles. A later analysis found that most CMV-associated TCR beta chains appeared HLA-restricted, with HLA associations seemingly driven largely by CMV exposure. Only TCR beta chains were sequenced in this cohort, and the absence of alpha or paired-chain data limited detectable features. A later analysis found that TCR association rates varied across HLA loci, with DRB1 alleles showing the most associated TCRs and HLA-C alleles the fewest. A further reported finding was that TCR beta sequences accurately predicted the HLA-A and HLA-B alleles for most subjects in the first cohort. An earlier analysis of approximately 600 of the donors showed that most TCR beta V segments appeared in productive rearrangements either about 90% or about 30% of the time, which broadly matched IMGT annotations.

Library preparation was by the immunoSEQ multiplex PCR assay. For the multiplex PCR, a mixture combining 60 forward primers for TCR Vbeta segments and 13 reverse primers for TCR Jbeta segments was used. The CDR3 region of rearranged TCR beta genes was amplified from genomic DNA by a multiplex PCR assay. The Illumina HiSeq System was used to sequence the amplified TCR beta libraries as 87-base-pair reads. The paper's processing steps were these. Across the 600 to 700 repertoires, a later analysis counted roughly 84 million unique TCR beta chains, roughly 11 million of which were shared by at least two donors. Raw reads were error-corrected and collapsed into unique sequences by a nearest-neighbor algorithm in which closely related sequences were merged to remove PCR and sequencing errors. V, D and J gene segments were assigned by aligning CDR3 sequences to IMGT reference sequences. For a sequence to be retained, a match of at least six nucleotides was required to both a V gene segment and a J gene segment. Rearrangements were classified as productive when the CDR3 lacked stop codons and remained in frame with V and J, and all other rearrangements were classified as non-productive. CDR3 was defined by IMGT convention, running from the second conserved V-encoded cysteine to the conserved J-encoded phenylalanine. The earlier analysis of about 620 of the donors excluded sequences that lacked an unambiguous match to a single V gene segment. In an earlier analysis of approximately 590 of the donors, V segments were called functional above 56.7% productive rearrangements and were called segregating when the between-donor standard deviation exceeded 5%. A statistical classification framework was built for diagnosing cytomegalovirus status from the catalog of TCR beta chain sequences. In a later analysis, V and J genes were assigned by comparing TCR nucleotide sequences against IMGT/GENE-DB human TR gene sequences. Using the TCRdist pipeline, a later analysis assigned CDR3 sequences along with most-parsimonious VDJ recombination scenarios. In a later analysis, every TCR beta chain was defined by the combination of its CDR3 amino acid sequence and its V-gene family, and reads without a unique V-gene family were dropped. A later analysis removed roughly 590 highly shared, low-generation-probability nucleotide sequences to deal with suspected cross-contamination and a sequencing artifact. In a later analysis, a clonal expansion index was calculated for each public chain from normalized within-repertoire ranks of inferred template counts. In a later analysis, generation probabilities were computed using a VDJ recombination model fitted to out-of-frame rearrangements, and the results were checked against IGoR. A later analysis scored TCR-TCR, TCR-HLA and TCR-CMV co-occurrence with hypergeometric tests, applying a repertoire-size bias correction to TCR pairs. A later analysis estimated false discovery rates by permuting HLA or CMV assignments 20 times. In a later analysis, co-occurring TCRs were grouped with DBSCAN, and TCRdist sequence similarity was added when clustering was performed within HLA-allele-positive subsets. Repertoires with fewer than 30,000 or more than 120,000 public chains, plus five repertoires with anomalous nucleotide sharing, were excluded from co-occurrence clustering. This is the immuneACCESS table as TCRdb keeps it, with only in-frame sequences that have V and J called. A part of the clones is gone; compared with another copy, unresolved V genes explain less than half, and the rest is unexplained. V and J calls and clone size are those listed in that table; D and trimming were worked out from the DNA. The table for this sample lists about 150,000 clones; about 86% of them were counted only once. The ten biggest clones cover about 2.1% of the sample.

The cohort consisted of 666 healthy bone marrow donors. At the time of sampling, every cohort member was nominally healthy, though immune exposures that went unrecorded were likely present. The donor tested CMV seronegative and was one of the 352 seronegative cohort members. Every donor gave a peripheral blood sample, and the peripheral blood mononuclear cells from that sample were used for TCR beta sequencing. The Qiagen DNeasy Blood Extraction Kit was used to extract genomic DNA from the blood cell samples. CDR1 and CDR2 are read off the germline V gene (reference sequence) as SEHNR and FQNEAQ. V lost 1 base and J lost 8 bases; the stretch between them is 12 bases long. The CDR3 goes from the cysteine to the phenylalanine over 14 residues. Only the CDR3 DNA is retained, 42 bases long and in frame from the first base. Turning to this clone: The antigen this receptor binds is unknown. Nothing much larger sits one base from this clone, and base qualities are not available.

The sequence joins TRBV7-9 to TRBJ1-3; tentative D gene TRBD1, with 6 bases matching. Input material: PBMCs. This TCR was sampled from a young woman in good health and CMV-seronegative. The CDR3 here reads CASSLDREGDTIYF. The sequence in DNA is TGTGCCAGCAGCTTAGACAGGGAGGGAGACACCATATATTTT.